This entry lists 11 T cell receptor beta chains sequenced from one sample in a study of long-term antiretroviral therapy in people with HIV. The assay, immunoSEQ v3.0, was run at survey level. Data came from immunoSEQ multiplex PCR; TCRdb stores just in-frame clones and leaves some out. The sample shows approximately 29,000 clones, over 90% of them seen only once. The specimen was unsorted PBMCs, collected 6.2 years after starting antiretroviral therapy. These TCRs come from a man between 40 and 49 years old with HIV.

CDR3 sequence reads: CASTGVGRGAFF. The DNA of the CDR3 is TGTGCCAGCACCGGAGTCGGCCGAGGGGCTTTCTTT. The chain is built from TRBV6-5 and TRBJ1-1; no clear D gene. V lost 7 bases, J lost 11 bases, and 17 bases lay in between. CDR1 is MNHEY, CDR2 SVGAGI, per germline. The CDR3 length is 12 residues.

The chain employs TRBV9 and TRBJ2-5; D gene unclear. V lost 1 base and J lost 1, with 5 bases in between. The germline V gene has CDR1 SGDLS and CDR2 YYNGEE. This CDR3 contains 13 residues. CDR3 nucleotides: TGTGCCAGCAGCGTAAGGTCCCAAGAGACCCAGTACTTC. Protein: CASSVRSQETQYF.

The chain joins TRBV7-6 to TRBJ2-5; D not resolved. The V and J ends lost 2 bases and 4 bases respectively, with 2 bases between them. The CDR3 covers 11 residues. Germline CDR1 SGHVS, CDR2 FNYEAQ. The CDR3 DNA reads as TGTGCCAGCAGCTTAACAGAGACCCAGTACTTC. Its translation is CASSLTETQYF.

This sequence joins TRBV11-2 and TRBJ2-2; a weak D match, TRBD2 (5 bases). The CDR3 covers 16 residues. Germline-derived CDR1 and CDR2 are SGHAT and FQNNGV. The germline V and J ends were trimmed by 1 base and 5 bases, with 14 bases remaining between them. As DNA, the CDR3 is TGTGCCAGCAGCTTAGTTGCAGGACTTCCTACCGGGGAGCTGTTTTTT. Protein: CASSLVAGLPTGELFF.

V and J are TRBV7-2 and TRBJ1-1, with 7 bases aligning to TRBD1. With 2 bases clipped from V and 2 bases from J, the junction kept 14 bases outside the gene matches. The germline gives CDR1 SGHTA, CDR2 FQGNSA. This CDR3 has 18 amino acids. The CDR3 loop is CASSLSGPGGAVNTEAFF. Here the CDR3 DNA reads TGTGCCAGCAGCTTAAGTGGCCCAGGGGGGGCAGTTAACACTGAAGCTTTCTTT.

This chain uses TRBV12-5 with TRBJ2-5; TRBD2 is a possible D gene (6 bases). The CDR3 consists of 14 residues. V dropped 3 bases and J dropped 3 bases, with 11 bases sitting between them. From germline, CDR1 is LGHNT and CDR2 FRNRAP. In DNA form, the CDR3 reads TGTGCTAGTGGTTTTGCTAGCGTGAAAGAGACCCAGTACTTC. As protein: CASGFASVKETQYF. Using reference TRBV12-5 and TRBJ2-5 for the parts outside the CDR3, the full variable domain is DARVTQTPRHKVTEMGQEVTMRCQPILGHNTVFWYRQTMMQGLELLAYFRNRAPLDDSGMPKDRFSAEMPDATLATLKIQPSEPRDSAVYFCASGFASVKETQYFGPGTRLLVL.

The rearrangement links TRBV6-4 to TRBJ2-3; the match to TRBD2 covers 13 bases. The junction had 0 bases not matched to a gene; V was cut back by 2 bases and J by 1 base. Germline V gene data show CDR1 as MRHNA and CDR2 as SNTAGT. The length of the CDR3 is 16 residues. Here the CDR3 reads CASSDGTSGGTDTQYF. DNA of the CDR3: TGTGCCAGCAGTGACGGGACTAGCGGGGGCACAGATACGCAGTATTTT.

Only one count was recorded for this clone. The rearrangement uses TRBV6-5 and TRBJ2-7; 13 bases are shared with TRBD2. V gave up 5 bases and J gave up 2 bases; unmatched junction bases: 0. CDR1 is MNHEY, CDR2 SVGAGI, per germline. The length of the CDR3 is 14 residues. The CDR3 coding sequence is TGTGCCAGCAGTGGACTAGCGGGGGCCTACGAGCAGTACTTC. It is translated as CASSGLAGAYEQYF.

This chain connects TRBV5-4 to TRBJ2-4; TRBD2 aligns across 14 bases. After removal of 4 bases from V and 9 bases from J, the junction contained 12 bases not matched to a gene. This CDR3 has 17 amino acids. CDR1 and CDR2 (germline): SGHNT, YYREEE (reference sequence). CDR3 in DNA: TGTGCCAGCAGCAGGGGACTAGCGGGAGTAGAGGAGGGCATTCAGTACTTC. Residues: CASSRGLAGVEEGIQYF.

This clone occurred once. The chain couples TRBV10-3 to TRBJ2-3; D perhaps matches TRBD2 (6 bases). Trimming removed 6 bases at V and 5 bases at J, with 27 bases between. CDR1 and CDR2 (germline): ENHRY, SYGVKD. There are 18 residues in the CDR3. CDR3 bases: TGTGCCATCAGAAGGGACCCTTGGGGCGGGAAAGATGGAGATACGCAGTATTTT. It specifies CAIRRDPWGGKDGDTQYF.

The rearrangement joins TRBV11-3 to TRBJ2-1, with 12 bases identical to TRBD2. This CDR3 is built from 16 residues. V trimming: 1 base; J trimming: 9 bases; junction bases outside the gene matches: 7. Germline CDR1 is SGHNT and CDR2 is YENEEA. The CDR3 spells CASSLGASGGAIEQFF. The CDR3, as DNA: TGTGCCAGCAGCTTAGGGGCTAGCGGGGGGGCCATTGAGCAGTTCTTC.